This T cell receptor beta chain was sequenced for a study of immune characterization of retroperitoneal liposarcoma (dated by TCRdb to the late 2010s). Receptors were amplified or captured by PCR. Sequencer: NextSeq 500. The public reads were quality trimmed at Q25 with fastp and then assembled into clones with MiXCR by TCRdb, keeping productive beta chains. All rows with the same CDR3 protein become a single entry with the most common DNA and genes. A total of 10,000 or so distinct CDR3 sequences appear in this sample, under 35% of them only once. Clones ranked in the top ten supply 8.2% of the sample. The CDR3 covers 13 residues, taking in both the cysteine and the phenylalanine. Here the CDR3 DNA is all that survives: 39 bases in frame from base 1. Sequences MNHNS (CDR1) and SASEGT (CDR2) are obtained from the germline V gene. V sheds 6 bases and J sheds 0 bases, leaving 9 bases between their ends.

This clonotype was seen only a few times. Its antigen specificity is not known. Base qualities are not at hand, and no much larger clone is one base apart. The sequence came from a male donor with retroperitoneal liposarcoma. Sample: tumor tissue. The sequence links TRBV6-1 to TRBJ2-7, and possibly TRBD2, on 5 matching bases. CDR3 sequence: CASRGESSYEQYF. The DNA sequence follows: TGTGCCAGCAGGGGAGAGAGCTCCTACGAGCAGTACTTC.